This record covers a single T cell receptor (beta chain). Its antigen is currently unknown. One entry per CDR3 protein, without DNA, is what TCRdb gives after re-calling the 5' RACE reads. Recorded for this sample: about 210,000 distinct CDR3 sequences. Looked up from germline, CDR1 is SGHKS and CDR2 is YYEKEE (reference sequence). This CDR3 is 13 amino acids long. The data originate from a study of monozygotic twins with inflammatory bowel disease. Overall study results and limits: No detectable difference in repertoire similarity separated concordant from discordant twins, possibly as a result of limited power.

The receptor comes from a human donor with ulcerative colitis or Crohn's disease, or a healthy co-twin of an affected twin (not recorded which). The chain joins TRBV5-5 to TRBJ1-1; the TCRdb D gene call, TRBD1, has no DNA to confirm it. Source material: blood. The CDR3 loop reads CASSPGSRSEAFF.